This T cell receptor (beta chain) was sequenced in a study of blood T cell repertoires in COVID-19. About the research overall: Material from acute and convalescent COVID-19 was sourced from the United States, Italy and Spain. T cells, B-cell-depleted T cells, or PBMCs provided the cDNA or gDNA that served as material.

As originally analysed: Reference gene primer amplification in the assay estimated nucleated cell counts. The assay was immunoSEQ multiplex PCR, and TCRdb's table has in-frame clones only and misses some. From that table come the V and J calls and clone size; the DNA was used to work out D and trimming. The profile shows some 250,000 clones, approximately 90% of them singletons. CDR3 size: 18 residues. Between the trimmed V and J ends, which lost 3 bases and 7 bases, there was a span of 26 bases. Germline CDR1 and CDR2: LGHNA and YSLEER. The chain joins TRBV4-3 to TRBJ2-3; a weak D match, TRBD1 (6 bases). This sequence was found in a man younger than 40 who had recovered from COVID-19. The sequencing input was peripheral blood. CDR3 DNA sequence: TGCGCCAGCAGCCAGAGCCTTTTACCGGGACAAATACCCTATACGCAGTATTTT. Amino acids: CASSQSLLPGQIPYTQYF.